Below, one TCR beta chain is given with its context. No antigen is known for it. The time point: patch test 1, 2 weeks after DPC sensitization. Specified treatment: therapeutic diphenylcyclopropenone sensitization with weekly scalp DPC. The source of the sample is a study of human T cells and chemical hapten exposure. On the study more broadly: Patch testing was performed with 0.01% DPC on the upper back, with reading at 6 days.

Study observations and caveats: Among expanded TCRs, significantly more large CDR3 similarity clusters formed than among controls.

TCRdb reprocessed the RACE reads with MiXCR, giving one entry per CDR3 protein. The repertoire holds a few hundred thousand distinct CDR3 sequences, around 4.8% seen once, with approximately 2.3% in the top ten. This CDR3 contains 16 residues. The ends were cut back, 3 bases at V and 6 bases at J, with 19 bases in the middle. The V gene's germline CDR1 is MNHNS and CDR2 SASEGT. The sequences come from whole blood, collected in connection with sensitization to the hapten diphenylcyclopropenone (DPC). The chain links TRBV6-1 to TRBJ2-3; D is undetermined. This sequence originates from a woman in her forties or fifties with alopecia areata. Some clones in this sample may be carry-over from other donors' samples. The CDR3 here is CASSDPYEKGRDTQYF. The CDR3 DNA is TGTGCCAGCAGTGACCCGTATGAGAAGGGCCGGGATACGCAGTATTTT.